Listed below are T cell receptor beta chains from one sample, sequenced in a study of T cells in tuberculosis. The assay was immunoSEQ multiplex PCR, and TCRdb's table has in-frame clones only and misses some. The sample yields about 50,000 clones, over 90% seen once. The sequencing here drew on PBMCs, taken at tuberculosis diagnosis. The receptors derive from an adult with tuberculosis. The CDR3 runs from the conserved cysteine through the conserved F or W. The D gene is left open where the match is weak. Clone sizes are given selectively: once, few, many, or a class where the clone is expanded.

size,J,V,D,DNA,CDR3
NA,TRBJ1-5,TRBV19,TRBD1,TGTGCCAGTAGTATCAACAGGGGTCAGCCCCAGCATTTT,CASSINRGQPQHF
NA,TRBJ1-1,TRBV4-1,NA,TGCGCCAGCAGCCAAAGCCTCGGGGGGCGGAACACTGAAGCTTTCTTT,CASSQSLGGRNTEAFF
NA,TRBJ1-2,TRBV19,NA,TGTGCCAGTAGAGAAGGCAGGGCCATTGGCTACACCTTC,CASREGRAIGYTF
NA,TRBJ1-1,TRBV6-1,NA,TGTGCCAGCAACCCCATAACGGGGAACACTGAAGCTTTCTTT,CASNPITGNTEAFF
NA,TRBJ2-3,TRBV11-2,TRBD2,TGTGCCAGCAGCTTAGAGATTAGCGGGAGTTCGTTCCGGAACACAGATACGCAGTATTTT,CASSLEISGSSFRNTDTQYF
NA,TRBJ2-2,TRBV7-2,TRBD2,TGTGCCAGCAGCTTAGTTCCAGCGGGAGGTTATGACACCGGGGAGCTGTTTTTT,CASSLVPAGGYDTGELFF
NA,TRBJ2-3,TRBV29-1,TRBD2,TGCAGCGTTAGCGGGAGAGGGGATACGCAGTATTTT,CSVSGRGDTQYF
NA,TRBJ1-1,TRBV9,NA,TGTGCCAGCAGCGCAAACAGCATGAACACTGAAGCTTTCTTT,CASSANSMNTEAFF
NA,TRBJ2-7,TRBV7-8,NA,TGTGCCAGCAGCTTCGACAGCCCCTACGAGCAGTACTTC,CASSFDSPYEQYF
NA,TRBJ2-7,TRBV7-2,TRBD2,TGTGCCAGCAGCCATCCCCGGGGGGGGGCTAGCGGGGCCTACGAGCAGTACTTC,CASSHPRGGASGAYEQYF
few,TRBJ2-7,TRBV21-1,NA,TGTGCCAGCAGCATCGACAGGGGCCAAAGCTCCTACGAGCAGTACTTC,CASSIDRGQSSYEQYF
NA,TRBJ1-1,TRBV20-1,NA,TGCAGTCCAGCACAGGAGGAAGCTTTCTTT,CSPAQEEAFF